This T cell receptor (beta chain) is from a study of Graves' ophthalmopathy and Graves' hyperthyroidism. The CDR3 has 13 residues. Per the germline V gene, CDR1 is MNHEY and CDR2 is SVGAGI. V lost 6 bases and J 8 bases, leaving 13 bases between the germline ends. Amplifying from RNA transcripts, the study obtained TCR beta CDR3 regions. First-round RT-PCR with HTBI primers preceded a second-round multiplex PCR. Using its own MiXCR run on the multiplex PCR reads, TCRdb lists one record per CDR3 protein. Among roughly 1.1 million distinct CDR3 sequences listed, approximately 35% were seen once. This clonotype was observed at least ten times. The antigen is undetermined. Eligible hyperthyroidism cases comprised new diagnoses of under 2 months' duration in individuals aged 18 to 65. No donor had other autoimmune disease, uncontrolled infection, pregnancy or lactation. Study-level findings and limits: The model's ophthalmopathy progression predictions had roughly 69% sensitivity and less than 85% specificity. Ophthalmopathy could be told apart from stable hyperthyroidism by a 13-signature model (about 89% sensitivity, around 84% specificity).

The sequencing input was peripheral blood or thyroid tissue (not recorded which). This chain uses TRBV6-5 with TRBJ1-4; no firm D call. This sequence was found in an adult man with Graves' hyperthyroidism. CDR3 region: CASSVLEREKLFF. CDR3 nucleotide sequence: TGTGCCAGCAGCGTACTAGAAAGAGAAAAACTGTTTTTT.